The source of this T cell receptor beta chain is a study of neurological immune-mediated disorders. CDR3 size: 17 residues. Losses at the gene ends were 2 bases for V and 1 base for J; bases not matched to a gene: 8. The V gene's germline CDR1 is SGHKS and CDR2 YYEKEE (reference sequence). This clonotype has a count of ten or more. The team produced cDNA through 5'RACE using 10-nucleotide random UMIs. MiXCR was run by TCRdb on the 5' RACE reads, yielding one entry per CDR3 protein. The table records about 32,000 distinct CDR3 sequences, approximately 12% of them present only once. Documented time point: technical triplicate 2.

The TCR originated in a female donor with HTLV-1-associated myelopathy (HAM/TSP). The sequencing sample was made of CD4+ T cells from blood. The chain combines TRBV5-5 with TRBJ2-2; 7 nucleotides align to TRBD1. CDR3 nucleotide sequence: TGTGCCAGCAGCTTTTTACCGGGACAGTTGAACACCGGGGAGCTGTTTTTT. Translation: CASSFLPGQLNTGELFF.